Described below is a single TCR beta chain sequence and its context. Its target is not known. The sample is drawn from a study of cytomegalovirus exposure and HLA in healthy donors. General study points: Most TCR sequences proved rare, with some public TCRs found in many donors. Reportedly, HLA-A and HLA-B alleles of most subjects were accurately predicted from TCR beta.

PCR primers comprised 60 Vbeta and 13 Jbeta primers. Only in-frame clones appear in the TCRdb table, and some are missing; sequencing was by immunoSEQ multiplex PCR. The sample shows some 100,000 clones, 60% to 75% of them seen only once. Germline lookup yields CDR1 SGHVS and CDR2 FQNEAQ. CDR3 length equals 18 residues. V shed 0 bases and J 2 bases; nucleotides not matched to a gene: 7. V usage is TRBV7-8 and J usage is TRBJ2-1; TRBD2 aligns across 10 bases. Sample: PBMCs. This receptor was taken from a man in his fifties in good health and CMV-seronegative. CDR3 sequence: CASSLASGGPRAYNEQFF. In DNA, the CDR3 is TGTGCCAGCAGCTTAGCTAGCGGGGGGCCACGAGCCTACAATGAGCAGTTCTTC.